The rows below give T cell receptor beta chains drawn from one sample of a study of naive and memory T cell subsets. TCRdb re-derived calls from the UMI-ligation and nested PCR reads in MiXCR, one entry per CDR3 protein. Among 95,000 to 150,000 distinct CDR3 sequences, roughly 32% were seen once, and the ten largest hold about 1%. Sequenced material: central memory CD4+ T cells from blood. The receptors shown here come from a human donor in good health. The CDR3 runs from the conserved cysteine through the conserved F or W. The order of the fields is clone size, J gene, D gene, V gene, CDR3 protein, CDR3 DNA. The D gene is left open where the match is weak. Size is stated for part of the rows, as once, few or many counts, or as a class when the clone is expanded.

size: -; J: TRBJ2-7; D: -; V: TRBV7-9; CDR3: CASSRLGTYEQYF; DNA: TGTGCCAGCAGCCGTTTGGGGACCTACGAGCAGTACTTC
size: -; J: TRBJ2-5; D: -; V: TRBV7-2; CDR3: CASSQAGTARRTQYF; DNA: TGTGCCAGCAGCCAAGCCGGGACGGCCAGGCGGACCCAGTACTTC
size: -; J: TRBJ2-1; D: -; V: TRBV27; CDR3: CASSVLAGYNEQFF; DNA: TGTGCCAGCAGTGTACTAGCTGGATACAATGAGCAGTTCTTC
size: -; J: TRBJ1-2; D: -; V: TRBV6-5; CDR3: CASKGAPRDYGYTF; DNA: TGTGCCAGCAAAGGGGCCCCGAGAGACTATGGCTACACCTTC
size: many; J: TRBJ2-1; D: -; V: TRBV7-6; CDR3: CASSPGVEFFSNEQFF; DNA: TGTGCCAGCAGCCCCGGGGTTGAGTTTTTTTCCAATGAGCAGTTCTTC
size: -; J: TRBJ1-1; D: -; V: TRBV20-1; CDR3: CSARWTTNTEAFF; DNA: TGCAGTGCTCGCTGGACGACGAACACTGAAGCTTTCTTT
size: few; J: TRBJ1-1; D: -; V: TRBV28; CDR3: CASSLLDSHTEAFF; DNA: TGTGCCAGCAGTTTATTAGACAGTCACACTGAAGCTTTCTTT
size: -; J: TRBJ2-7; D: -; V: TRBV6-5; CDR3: CASSYSTFPTYEQYF; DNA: TGTGCCAGCAGTTATTCGACCTTCCCAACCTACGAGCAGTACTTC
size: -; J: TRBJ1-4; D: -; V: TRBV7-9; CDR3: CASSAARAGLTNEKLFF; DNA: TGTGCCAGCAGCGCAGCAAGGGCCGGATTAACTAATGAAAAACTGTTTTTT
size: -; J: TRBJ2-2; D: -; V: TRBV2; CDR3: CASSDLGRQLANTGELFF; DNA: TGTGCCAGCAGTGATCTAGGCCGACAACTTGCGAACACCGGGGAGCTGTTTTTT
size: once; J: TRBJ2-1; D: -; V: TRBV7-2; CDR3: CASSLGRAEQFF; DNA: TGTGCCAGCAGCTTAGGACGGGCGGAGCAGTTCTTC
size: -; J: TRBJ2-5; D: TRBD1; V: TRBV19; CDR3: CASSRGQGDLETQYF; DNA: TGTGCCAGTAGTAGGGGACAGGGGGATCTGGAGACCCAGTACTTC
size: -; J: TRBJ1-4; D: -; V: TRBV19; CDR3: CASSSANEKLFF; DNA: TGTGCCAGTAGTTCGGCTAATGAAAAACTGTTTTTT
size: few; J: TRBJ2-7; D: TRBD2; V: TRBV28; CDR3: CASSLAGGRNEQYF; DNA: TGTGCCAGCAGTTTGGCGGGGGGGAGAAACGAGCAGTACTTC
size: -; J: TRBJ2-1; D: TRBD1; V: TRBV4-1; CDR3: CASSQGVTGGDNEQFF; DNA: TGCGCCAGCAGCCAAGGCGTGACAGGGGGGGACAATGAGCAGTTCTTC
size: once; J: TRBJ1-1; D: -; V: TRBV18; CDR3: CASSPLARTEAFF; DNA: TGTGCCAGCTCACCTTTGGCGAGGACTGAAGCTTTCTTT
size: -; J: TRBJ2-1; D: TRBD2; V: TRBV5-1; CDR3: CASSLPRLAGDDEQFF; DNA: TGCGCCAGCAGCTTGCCCCGACTAGCGGGAGACGATGAGCAGTTCTTC
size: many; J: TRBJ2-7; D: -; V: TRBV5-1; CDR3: CASTQGPGTYEQYF; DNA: TGCGCCAGCACCCAAGGACCAGGGACCTACGAGCAGTACTTC
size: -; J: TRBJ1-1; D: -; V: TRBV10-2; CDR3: CASRAKVNTEAFF; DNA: TGCGCCAGCAGGGCTAAAGTGAACACTGAAGCTTTCTTT
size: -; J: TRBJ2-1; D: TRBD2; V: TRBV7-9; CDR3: CASSLRLAGGSDEQFF; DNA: TGTGCCAGCAGCTTAAGACTAGCGGGAGGATCAGATGAGCAGTTCTTC
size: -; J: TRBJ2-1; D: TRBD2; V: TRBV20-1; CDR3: CSAGGTSGYNEQFF; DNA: TGCAGTGCTGGTGGGACTAGCGGATACAATGAGCAGTTCTTC
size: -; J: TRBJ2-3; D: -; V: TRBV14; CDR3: CASSQALRGARDTQYF; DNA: TGTGCCAGCAGCCAAGCGTTACGGGGGGCAAGAGATACGCAGTATTTT
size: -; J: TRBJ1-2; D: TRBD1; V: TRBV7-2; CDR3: CASSPRQGNYGYTF; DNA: TGTGCCAGCAGCCCTAGACAGGGAAACTATGGCTACACCTTC
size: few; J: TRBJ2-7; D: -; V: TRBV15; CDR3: CATSEKADSYEQYF; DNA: TGTGCCACCAGCGAGAAAGCGGACTCCTACGAGCAGTACTTC
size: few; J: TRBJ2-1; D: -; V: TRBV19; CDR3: CASRSGGSFNEQFF; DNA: TGTGCCAGTAGGTCAGGGGGGTCATTCAATGAGCAGTTCTTC
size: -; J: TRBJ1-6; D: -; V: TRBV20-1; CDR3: CSAGPGTKNSPLHF; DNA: TGCAGTGCCGGGCCGGGAACTAAAAATTCACCCCTCCACTTT
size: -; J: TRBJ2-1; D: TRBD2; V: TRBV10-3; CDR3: CAILAGAENEQFF; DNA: TGTGCCATTCTAGCGGGAGCAGAGAATGAGCAGTTCTTC
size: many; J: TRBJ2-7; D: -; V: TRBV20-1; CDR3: CSARDSGGQNYEQYF; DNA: TGCAGTGCTAGAGATAGTGGAGGACAGAACTACGAGCAGTACTTC
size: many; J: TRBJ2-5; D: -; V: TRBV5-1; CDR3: CASSLGSSWGETQYF; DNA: TGCGCCAGCAGCTTAGGCAGCTCGTGGGGAGAGACCCAGTACTTC
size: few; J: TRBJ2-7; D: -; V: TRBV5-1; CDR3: CASSSAGTYEQYF; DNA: TGCGCCAGCAGCTCAGCCGGGACCTACGAGCAGTACTTC
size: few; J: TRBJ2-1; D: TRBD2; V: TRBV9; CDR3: CASSPRAGAGGLNEQFF; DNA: TGTGCCAGCAGCCCCCGAGCTGGAGCGGGAGGTCTCAATGAGCAGTTCTTC
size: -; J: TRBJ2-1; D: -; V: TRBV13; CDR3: CASSPRDIVNEQFF; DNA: TGTGCCAGCAGCCCCCGGGACATTGTAAATGAGCAGTTCTTC
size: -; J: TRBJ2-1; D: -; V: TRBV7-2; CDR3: CASSLGRVSGEQFF; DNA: TGTGCCAGCAGCTTAGGCAGGGTCAGTGGTGAGCAGTTCTTC
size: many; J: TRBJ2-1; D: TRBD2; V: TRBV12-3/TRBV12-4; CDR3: CASSSGLANEQFF; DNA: TGTGCCAGCAGTTCCGGACTAGCGAATGAGCAGTTCTTC
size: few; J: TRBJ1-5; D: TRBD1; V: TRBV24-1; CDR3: CATSDRDRGHGQPQHF; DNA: TGTGCCACCAGTGACCGGGACAGGGGGCATGGTCAGCCCCAGCATTTT
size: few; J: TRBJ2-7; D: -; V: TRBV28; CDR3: CASSFHPGWGRSSYEQYF; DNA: TGTGCCAGCAGTTTCCACCCCGGGTGGGGCAGGAGCTCCTACGAGCAGTACTTC
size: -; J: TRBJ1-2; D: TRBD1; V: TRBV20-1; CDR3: CSAPRTGMSGYTF; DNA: TGCAGTGCCCCCAGGACAGGGATGAGTGGCTACACCTTC
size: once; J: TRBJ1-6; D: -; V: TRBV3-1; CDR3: CASSQGGMKSPLHF; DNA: TGTGCCAGCAGCCAGGGGGGGATGAAATCACCCCTCCACTTT
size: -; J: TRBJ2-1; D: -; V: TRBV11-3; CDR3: CASSLDSLYNEQFF; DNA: TGTGCCAGCAGCTTGGACAGCCTCTACAATGAGCAGTTCTTC
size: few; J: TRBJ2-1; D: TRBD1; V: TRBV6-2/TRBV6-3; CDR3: CASTQGQGVYNEQFF; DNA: TGTGCCAGCACCCAGGGTCAGGGGGTGTACAATGAGCAGTTCTTC
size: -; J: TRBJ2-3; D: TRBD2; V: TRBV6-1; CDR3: CATPPGGIHSTDTQYF; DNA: TGTGCCACCCCCCCCGGGGGGATCCATAGCACAGATACGCAGTATTTT
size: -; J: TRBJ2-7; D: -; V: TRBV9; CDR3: CASSLRPQAGGEQYF; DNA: TGTGCCAGCAGCCTTCGTCCTCAGGCGGGTGGCGAGCAGTACTTC
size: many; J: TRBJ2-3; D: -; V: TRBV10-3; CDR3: CAISESTSRTDTQYF; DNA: TGTGCCATCAGTGAGTCGACAAGTCGCACAGATACGCAGTATTTT
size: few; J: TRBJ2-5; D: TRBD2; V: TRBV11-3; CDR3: CASSSTSGRQETQYF; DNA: TGTGCCAGCAGCTCGACTAGCGGGAGGCAAGAGACCCAGTACTTC
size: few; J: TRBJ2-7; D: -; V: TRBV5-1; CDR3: CASSLDREYYEQYF; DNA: TGCGCCAGCAGCTTGGACAGGGAATACTACGAGCAGTACTTC
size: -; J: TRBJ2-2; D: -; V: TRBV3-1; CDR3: CASSPGAANTGELFF; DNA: TGTGCCAGCAGCCCTGGGGCAGCGAACACCGGGGAGCTGTTTTTT